These T cell receptor beta chains were read from a single sample in a study of cytomegalovirus exposure and HLA in healthy donors. Produced via immunoSEQ multiplex PCR; TCRdb's table is partial and in-frame only. The sample consists of 110,000 to 150,000 clones, 75% to 85% of them appearing once. The sequenced sample consisted of PBMCs. All receptors come from a woman younger than 30 in good health and CMV-seropositive. The CDR3 runs from the conserved cysteine through the conserved F or W. D genes are given only for firm matches. Some rows mark clone size as missing; the rest say once, few, many or name a class of expanded clone.

size,J,V,D,DNA,CDR3
NA,TRBJ2-2,TRBV6-5,NA,TGTGCCAGCAGTCAAAGAGGCACCGGGGAGCTGTTTTTT,CASSQRGTGELFF
few,TRBJ1-1,TRBV7-6,TRBD1,TGTGCCAGCAGCTCCCTACCCAGGGGGCGCCGGGACACTGAAGCTTTCTTT,CASSSLPRGRRDTEAFF
NA,TRBJ1-6,TRBV11-1,NA,TGTGCCAGCAGCCTACCAAACTCTGGTTCACCCCTCCACTTT,CASSLPNSGSPLHF
NA,TRBJ2-1,TRBV27,NA,TGTGCCAGCACCCAGGGTGGAAATGAGCAGTTCTTC,CASTQGGNEQFF
once,TRBJ2-3,TRBV7-2,NA,TGTGCCAGCAGCCCCGGGATAGATTTT,CASSPGIDF
NA,TRBJ2-3,TRBV7-6,NA,TGTGCCAGCAGCCTGACAAGACAGAGTTTCCTCACAGATACGCAGTATTTT,CASSLTRQSFLTDTQYF
NA,TRBJ2-7,TRBV29-1,NA,TGCAGCGTTGAAGATTGGCAGGGGGGACACGAGCAGTACTTC,CSVEDWQGGHEQYF
once,TRBJ2-2,TRBV14,NA,TGTGCCAGCAGCCATAATACGAACACCGGGGAGCTGTTTTTT,CASSHNTNTGELFF
few,TRBJ2-7,TRBV6-6,TRBD1,TGTGCCAGCAGTTACTCAGCCGGACAGGGCTACGAGCAGTACTTC,CASSYSAGQGYEQYF
NA,TRBJ2-7,TRBV6-6,NA,TGTGCCAGCAGTTACACTAGGACGGAGACCTACGAGCAGTACTTC,CASSYTRTETYEQYF
NA,TRBJ1-6,TRBV28,NA,TGTGCCAGCACCTCCCCGACAGGAATTAATAATTCACCCCTCCACTTT,CASTSPTGINNSPLHF
NA,TRBJ1-2,TRBV14,NA,TGTGCCAGCAGCCCCAACGAGGGCTATGGCTACACCTTC,CASSPNEGYGYTF